Sequencing of this TCR beta chain was carried out in a study of a mutant IDH1 vaccine in newly diagnosed glioma (dated by TCRdb to the early 2020s). In terms of the full investigation: The 32 treated patients were 62.5% male and 37.5% female, with a mean age of approximately 40 years. Longitudinal TCRB deep sequencing was performed for 20 to 25 treated patients wherever samples were available for exploratory analyses. Before enrollment, most patients had been given radiochemotherapy with temozolomide as standard therapy, while the rest had received either radiotherapy alone or temozolomide alone. Peripheral blood was drawn at six visits: V03 (baseline), V05, V07, V10, V12 and V13.

The germline V gene provides CDR1 MNHEY and CDR2 SVGAGI. The CDR3 starts with the cysteine, ends with the phenylalanine, and has 15 residues. Here the CDR3 DNA is all that survives: 45 bases in frame from base 1. Deletion took 0 bases off V and 2 bases off J, with a span of 11 bases between the germline ends. Preparation of the library involved the immunoSEQ multiplex PCR assay. Rearranged TCR beta chain sequences were amplified using the hsTCRB Kit according to the manufacturer's protocol. An Illumina MiSeq was used to sequence the TCRB libraries. Turning to the authors' computational methods: The kit vendor's proprietary platform handled demultiplexing, trimming and gene mapping. Imported from immuneACCESS, the table was reduced by TCRdb to in-frame sequences with V and J called. These copies leave out some clones; in studies compared against another copy, an unresolved V gene accounts for under half, and the cause of the remainder is not known. V and J calls plus clone size are reproduced from that table; the DNA served to infer D and trimming. Recorded for this sample are 50,000 or so clones; around 86% of them occurred a single time. The top ten clones comprise approximately 2.5% of the sample.

Points the paper makes about the study in general: According to the authors, sample limitations meant that analyses of patient blood samples could not be reproduced. Selection of PBMC samples for TCRB deep sequencing was based on availability. No apparent relationship was observed between pseudoprogression and alterations in the top peripheral T cell clonotypes detected by TCRB sequencing. Across multiple MHC alleles, vaccine-induced immune responses were seen in 85% to 95% of patients.

To note about this clone: Its antigen remains undetermined. Base qualities are not at hand, and no much larger clone is one base apart.

The time point label of this sample denotes: baseline, week 1 (first vaccination visit). The treatment or condition label here, explained by the study, means: pre-vaccination baseline after standard-of-care therapy. Donors had newly diagnosed WHO grade 3 or 4 IDH1-mutant astrocytomas with loss of nuclear ATRX. The samples were drawn from NOA16, a multicentre, single-arm, open-label phase I trial in Germany that tested a mutant IDH1 peptide vaccine in humans for the first time. For immunogenicity testing, the blood drawn at visit V03 was used as the baseline sample. The DNeasy Blood and Tissue Kit was used to extract genomic DNA from EDTA blood for TCRB sequencing.

The specimen comprised PBMCs, sampled from a glioma patient treated with radiotherapy, temozolomide or both. The clonotype was recovered from a man in his forties with glioma. Here the chain combines TRBV6-5 and TRBJ2-7; the D element might be TRBD1 or TRBD2, as each aligns at 5 bases. The bases read TGTGCCAGCAGTTACTCGGGGACGGATACCTACGAGCAGTACTTC. This sequence encodes CASSYSGTDTYEQYF.